Listed below are T cell receptor beta chains from one sample, sequenced in a study of chronic HIV infection and antiretroviral therapy. Using its own MiXCR run on the 5' RACE reads, TCRdb lists one record per CDR3 protein. The data contain roughly 39,000 distinct CDR3 sequences, about 8.1% of them singletons. The sequenced material came from peripheral blood. Source of these receptors: an adult who had HIV and had not received antiretroviral therapy, or was an uninfected healthy control (not recorded which). Both conserved end residues are part of each CDR3. The D gene is left open where the match is weak. Where a row states a size, it is once, few, many or the class of an expanded clone; other rows omit it.

>-|many|TRBV28|TRBJ2-5
CASSRSRETQYF
TGTGCCAGCAGCCGTAGCCGAGAAACCCAGTACTTC
>-|many|TRBV6-2/TRBV6-3|TRBJ1-3
CASSWTDSGNTIYF
TGTGCCAGCAGTTGGACAGACTCTGGAAACACCATATATTTT
>TRBD1|-|TRBV28|TRBJ2-2
CATEPGQGYQTGELFF
TGTGCCACCGAACCGGGACAGGGGTACCAAACCGGGGAGCTGTTTTTT
>TRBD2|-|TRBV2|TRBJ2-3
CASRRGLADLTDTQYF
TGTGCCAGCAGGAGGGGACTAGCGGACCTCACAGATACGCAGTATTTT
>-|-|TRBV3-1|TRBJ1-2
CASSQGSDGGYGYTF
TGTGCCAGCAGCCAAGGCTCTGACGGAGGCTATGGCTACACCTTC
>TRBD1|many|TRBV10-3|TRBJ2-7
CAISDETGGGEQYF
TGTGCCATCAGTGACGAGACAGGGGGAGGAGAGCAGTACTTC
>-|many|TRBV24-1|TRBJ2-1
CATSDLLQGSGQFF
TGTGCCACCAGTGATTTGCTCCAGGGAAGCGGGCAGTTCTTC
>TRBD2|many|TRBV2|TRBJ2-1
CASSVLAAQNNEQFF
TGTGCCAGCAGTGTACTAGCGGCACAAAACAATGAGCAGTTCTTC
>-|many|TRBV2|TRBJ1-2
CASSEKAGIYGYTF
TGTGCCAGCAGTGAAAAGGCGGGGATCTATGGCTACACCTTC
>TRBD2|many|TRBV7-2|TRBJ2-1
CASSEAGLALYEQFF
TGTGCCAGCAGCGAGGCGGGACTAGCGCTATATGAGCAGTTCTTC
>-|few|TRBV20-1|TRBJ1-2
CSATGVLGYTF
TGCAGTGCTACAGGGGTTTTAGGCTACACCTTC
>-|many|TRBV11-2|TRBJ2-1
CASSLGGLDEQFF
TGTGCCAGCAGCTTAGGGGGGCTCGATGAGCAGTTCTTC
>TRBD1|-|TRBV28|TRBJ2-4
CASSLDYWDRLAKNIQYF
TGTGCCAGCAGTCTCGACTACTGGGACAGACTAGCCAAAAACATTCAGTACTTC
>TRBD1|few|TRBV5-1|TRBJ1-1
CASSGIQGAGTEAFF
TGCGCCAGCAGCGGCATACAGGGGGCCGGTACTGAAGCTTTCTTT
>-|few|TRBV20-1|TRBJ1-1
CSARGDTEAFF
TGCAGTGCTAGGGGGGACACTGAAGCTTTCTTT
>-|many|TRBV24-1|TRBJ2-2
CATSESGATGELFF
TGTGCCACCAGTGAATCGGGGGCCACCGGGGAGCTGTTTTTT
>TRBD2|few|TRBV2|TRBJ2-3
CASSVRGLAGTDTQYF
TGTGCCAGCAGTGTAAGGGGACTAGCGGGAACAGATACGCAGTATTTT
>-|many|TRBV20-1|TRBJ2-3
CSARVPGHADTQYF
TGCAGTGCTAGAGTCCCCGGACATGCGGATACGCAGTATTTT
>-|many|TRBV7-9|TRBJ2-1
CASSLTTPPEQFF
TGTGCCAGCAGCTTAACGACTCCACCTGAGCAGTTCTTC
>TRBD2|many|TRBV20-1|TRBJ2-1
CSARKAGRNYNEQFF
TGCAGTGCTAGAAAAGCGGGACGGAATTACAATGAGCAGTTCTTC
>-|many|TRBV29-1|TRBJ1-5
CSVRLGSGTNQPQHF
TGCAGCGTACGGTTAGGGTCAGGAACAAATCAGCCCCAGCATTTT
>-|many|TRBV28|TRBJ2-2
CASRGVFTGELFF
TGTGCCAGCAGGGGTGTCTTCACCGGGGAGCTGTTTTTT
>-|many|TRBV29-1|TRBJ2-3
CSGGGATQYF
TGCAGCGGTGGGGGTGCTACGCAGTATTTT
>TRBD2|few|TRBV29-1|TRBJ2-1
CSVGAGALSEQFF
TGCAGCGTTGGTGCGGGAGCGCTTAGTGAGCAGTTCTTC
>-|-|TRBV28|TRBJ2-2
CASTRPGVQTRSVAGELFF
TGTGCCAGCACCCGTCCCGGGGTCCAGACTCGCTCGGTCGCCGGGGAGCTGTTTTTT
>-|many|TRBV10-3|TRBJ2-7
CAIRSGGTVNEQYF
TGTGCCATCAGATCAGGAGGGACCGTCAATGAGCAGTACTTC
>-|few|TRBV20-1|TRBJ2-2
CSARGISFTGELFF
TGCAGTGCTAGAGGGATTTCCTTCACCGGGGAGCTGTTTTTT
>-|many|TRBV28|TRBJ2-1
CASSFPGFWQFF
TGTGCCAGCAGCTTTCCGGGGTTTTGGCAGTTCTTC
>-|many|TRBV3-1|TRBJ1-5
CASSQEQGIGQPQHF
TGTGCCAGCAGCCAAGAGCAGGGGATAGGTCAGCCCCAGCATTTT
>-|once|TRBV6-4|TRBJ1-1
CASSERDNTEAFF
TGTGCCAGCAGTGAGCGGGACAACACTGAAGCTTTCTTT
>-|many|TRBV29-1|TRBJ2-3
CSVADPDTQYF
TGCAGCGTTGCCGATCCGGATACGCAGTATTTT
>TRBD2|few|TRBV29-1|TRBJ2-1
CSVAGLAGGYEQFF
TGCAGCGTTGCAGGACTAGCGGGAGGTTATGAGCAGTTCTTC
>TRBD1|few|TRBV9|TRBJ1-2
CASSPSRQGALGYTF
TGTGCCAGCAGCCCATCGAGACAGGGGGCGCTTGGCTACACCTTC
>TRBD2|-|TRBV10-3|TRBJ2-3
CAISESVAGRSDTQYF
TGTGCCATCAGTGAGTCGGTAGCGGGAAGGTCAGATACGCAGTATTTT
>-|many|TRBV30|TRBJ1-2
CAWQQSWGGYTF
TGTGCCTGGCAACAGAGCTGGGGCGGCTACACCTTC
>-|many|TRBV25-1|TRBJ2-2
CASSAANTGELFF
TGTGCCAGCAGTGCAGCGAACACCGGGGAGCTGTTTTTT
>-|many|TRBV12-3/TRBV12-4|TRBJ2-3
CASQDGLGTDTQYF
TGTGCCAGCCAGGACGGCCTAGGGACAGATACGCAGTATTTT
>-|few|TRBV6-4|TRBJ1-1
CASSARGEGGTEAFF
TGTGCCAGCAGTGCCCGGGGGGAGGGCGGCACTGAAGCTTTCTTT
>-|many|TRBV28|TRBJ2-3
CASSSRGTQYF
TGTGCCAGCAGCTCGAGGGGTACGCAGTATTTT
>-|many|TRBV6-1|TRBJ1-5
CASTLHSNQPQHF
TGTGCCAGCACCTTACATAGCAATCAGCCCCAGCATTTT
>-|-|TRBV7-9|TRBJ1-2
CASSSTTAYGYTF
TGTGCCAGCAGCTCCACGACCGCCTATGGCTACACCTTC